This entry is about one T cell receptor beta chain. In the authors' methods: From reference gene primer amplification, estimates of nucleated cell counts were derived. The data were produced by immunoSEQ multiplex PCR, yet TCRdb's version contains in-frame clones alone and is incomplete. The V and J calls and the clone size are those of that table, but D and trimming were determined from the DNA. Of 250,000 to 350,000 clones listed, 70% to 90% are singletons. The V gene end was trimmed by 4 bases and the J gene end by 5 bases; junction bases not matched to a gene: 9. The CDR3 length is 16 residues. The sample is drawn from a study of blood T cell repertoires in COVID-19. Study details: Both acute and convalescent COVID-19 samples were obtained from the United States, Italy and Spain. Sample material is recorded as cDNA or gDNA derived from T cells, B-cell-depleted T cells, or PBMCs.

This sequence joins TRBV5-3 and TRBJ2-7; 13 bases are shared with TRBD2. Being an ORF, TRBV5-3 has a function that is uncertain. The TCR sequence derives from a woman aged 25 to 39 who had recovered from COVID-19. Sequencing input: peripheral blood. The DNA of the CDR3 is TGTGCCAGAAGCAGGGCCGCCGGACTAGCGGGAGACGAGCAGTACTTC. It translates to CARSRAAGLAGDEQYF.